This T cell receptor beta chain was retrieved from a study of T cells in Graves' hyperthyroidism and ophthalmopathy. Researchers took RNA transcripts and amplified the TCR beta CDR3 regions from them. First-round RT-PCR with HTBI primers amplified the TCR CDR3 region. Each CDR3 protein is one row after TCRdb ran MiXCR on the multiplex PCR reads. The data contain about 590,000 distinct CDR3 sequences, around 14% of them seen just once; the ten biggest clones take up approximately 6.4%. Germline assignment: CDR1 MNHNS and CDR2 SASEGT. There are 12 residues in the CDR3. Trimming removed 6 bases from V and 9 bases from J, with 12 bases in between.

Sequencing used blood. V and J are TRBV6-1 and TRBJ2-1; tentatively, D is TRBD1 (6 bases). This TCR derives from a young woman with Graves' ophthalmopathy. This chain's CDR3 is CASRRTGSEQFF. For the CDR3, the DNA is TGTGCCAGCAGGCGTACAGGGAGTGAGCAGTTCTTC.